The text below deals with one T cell receptor (beta chain). This sample stems from a study of T cell changes during pregnancy in multiple sclerosis. V was shortened by 4 bases and J by 14 bases, with 17 bases between the two germline ends. Germline V gene sequence: CDR1 LNHDA, CDR2 SQIVND (reference sequence). The CDR3 is made up of 13 amino acids. Clones were sequenced by immunoSEQ multiplex PCR, and TCRdb holds only the in-frame ones, with some missing. The sample holds 40,000 to 60,000 clones; around 90% are singletons and the top ten take approximately 2.9%. This material consisted of CD8+ T cells from peripheral blood mononuclear cells, taken in the second trimester of pregnancy. The clonotype comes from a female donor with multiple sclerosis, enrolled in a pregnancy study. The V gene is TRBV19, the J gene TRBJ1-4; D call uncertain. The CDR3 DNA reads as TGTGCCAGTAGTAGGGGATTAACTTCGGGGCTGTTTTTT. The encoded protein is CASSRGLTSGLFF.